A single sample is the source of the 6 T cell receptor beta chains below, sequenced in a study of a mutant IDH1 vaccine in newly diagnosed glioma. Sequencing used immunoSEQ multiplex PCR; TCRdb keeps in-frame clones, though not all of them. This sample carries around 70,000 clones, 80% to 85% of them seen once, and the ten largest clones take 9.5% to 15%. Their antigens remain unidentified. Indicated time point: week 35, safety follow-up. Each dose delivered 300 ug of mutant IDH1 20-mer peptide subcutaneously with imiquimod. The input for sequencing was PBMCs, taken from a glioma patient whose treatment included an IDH1 peptide vaccine. Receptors originate from a man between 18 and 35 years old with glioma.

The chain is built from TRBV5-1 and TRBJ1-1; maybe TRBD1 (5 bases). V lost 1 base and J lost 8, with 15 bases in between. The germline gives CDR1 SGHRS, CDR2 YFSETQ. The CDR3 has 14 residues. As DNA, the CDR3 is TGCGCCAGCAGCTTGCTGGGGGGGGGAGGGGAAGCTTTCTTT. It specifies CASSLLGGGGEAFF.

The chain recombines TRBV5-4 with TRBJ2-7; D is possibly TRBD1 (5 bases). V was clipped by 0 bases and J by 5 bases, with 12 bases between them. Per germline, CDR1 SGHNT and CDR2 YYREEE (reference sequence). This CDR3 has 14 residues. This CDR3 reads CASSLAVQGHEQYF. The CDR3 bases are TGTGCCAGCAGCTTGGCTGTTCAGGGCCACGAGCAGTACTTC.

The V call is TRBV5-6, the J call TRBJ2-7; TRBD2 agrees at 13 bases. V was clipped by 1 base and J by 0 bases; unmatched bases: 7. Germline assignment: CDR1 SGHDT and CDR2 YYEEEE. This CDR3 comprises 18 residues. CDR3 nucleotides: TGTGCCAGCAGCTTGCGGACTAGCGGGAGAGGTGGCTCCTACGAGCAGTACTTC. Translation gives CASSLRTSGRGGSYEQYF. Drawing the rest from reference TRBV5-6 and TRBJ2-7, the complete variable domain is DAGVTQSPTHLIKTRGQQVTLRCSPKSGHDTVSWYQQALGQGPQFIFQYYEEEERQRGNFPDRFSGHQFPNYSSELNVNALLLGDSALYLCASSLRTSGRGGSYEQYFGPGTRLTVT.

The rearrangement links TRBV7-8 to TRBJ1-4; D not certain. The CDR3 loop spans 14 amino acids. Deletions cut 1 base from V and 8 bases from J, with 11 bases between. Germline V gene lookup returns CDR1 SGHVS and CDR2 FQNEAQ. For the CDR3, the DNA is TGTGCCAGCAGCTTAGTGGGAGCCCGGGAAAAACTGTTTTTT. It translates to CASSLVGAREKLFF.

The chain combines TRBV30 with TRBJ2-5; 13 bases map to TRBD2. V lost 5 bases, J lost 3 bases, and 0 bases stayed unmatched. The CDR3 loop spans 13 amino acids. Germline V lookup: CDR1 GTSNPN, CDR2 SVGIG (reference sequence). The chain's CDR3 is CAWGLAGEETQYF. CDR3 in DNA: TGTGCCTGGGGACTAGCGGGAGAAGAGACCCAGTACTTC.

Only a few counts were recorded for this clone. The rearrangement uses TRBV30 and TRBJ1-1; 9 bases fit TRBD1. Germline CDR1 GTSNPN, CDR2 SVGIG (reference sequence). CDR3 length: 13 residues. Unmatched junction bases numbered 7, after V lost 8 bases and J lost 3 bases. For the CDR3, the DNA is TGTGCCGGGGGGACAGGGCAACACACTGAAGCTTTCTTT. Protein product: CAGGTGQHTEAFF. Supplemented by reference TRBV30 and TRBJ1-1, the full variable domain reads SQTIHQWPATLVQPVGSPLSLECTVEGTSNPNLYWYRQAAGRGLQLLFYSVGIGQISSEVPQNLSASRPQDRQFILSSKKLLLSDSGFYLCAGGTGQHTEAFFGQGTRLTVV.